This T cell receptor (beta chain) appears in the sequencing data of a study of blood T cell repertoires in COVID-19. Assay used: immunoSEQ multiplex PCR; TCRdb lists only in-frame clones, some missing. The sample includes around 200,000 clones, approximately 88% of them seen just once. The source of this sequence is a woman in her thirties or forties with COVID-19, enrolled during active disease. The sample was peripheral blood.

CDR3 DNA sequence: TGTGCCAGCAGCCCGGGACAGATCTATGGCTACACCTTC. As protein: CASSPGQIYGYTF. The rearrangement joins TRBV7-3 to TRBJ1-2, with 7 nucleotides matching TRBD1. CDR3 size: 13 residues. Germline V lookup: CDR1 SGHTA, CDR2 FQGTGA. V was pared by 5 bases and J by 4 bases, with 4 bases of the junction left unmatched.